These 8 T cell receptor beta chains originate from one sample sequenced in a study of blood T cell repertoires in COVID-19. Clones were sequenced by immunoSEQ multiplex PCR, and TCRdb holds only the in-frame ones, with some missing. The sample includes about 140,000 clones, more than 65% of them seen just once. The specimen sequenced was peripheral blood. The receptors originated from a man older than 75 with acute or convalescent COVID-19.

This chain uses TRBV12-3 or TRBV12-4 with TRBJ2-1; the D is unclear. V shed 5 bases and J shed 5 bases, with 7 bases lying between them. The CDR3 runs to 12 residues. In nucleotides, the CDR3 is TGTGCCAGCAGTAGCCCCAACAATGAGCAGTTCTTC. The encoded protein is CASSSPNNEQFF.

The chain joins TRBV12-3 or TRBV12-4 to TRBJ1-4; D remains ambiguous. CDR3 length: 13 amino acids. Trimming took 7 bases from V and 7 from J, leaving 13 bases between them. The CDR3 region has the DNA TGTGCCAGCAATTCGGGAAATGGTGAAAAACTGTTTTTT. Its translation is CASNSGNGEKLFF.

The genes are TRBV7-2 and TRBJ1-5; D call uncertain. The germline gives CDR1 SGHTA, CDR2 FQGNSA. The CDR3 is 14 amino acids. Trimming cost V 3 bases and J 0 bases, with 6 bases left between them. CDR3 sequence: CASSFPPSNQPQHF. DNA for the CDR3: TGTGCCAGCAGCTTCCCTCCTAGCAATCAGCCCCAGCATTTT.

The chain is built from TRBV4-1 and TRBJ1-2; weak D call: TRBD1 (6 bases). Trimming took off 0 bases at V and 7 bases at J, with 12 bases between the two ends. CDR1 MGHRA and CDR2 YSYEKL come from the germline V gene. CDR3 length: 14 residues. The CDR3 spells CASSQDAGAFGYTF. CDR3 coding DNA: TGCGCCAGCAGCCAAGATGCGGGGGCGTTTGGCTACACCTTC.

The chain couples TRBV12-3 or TRBV12-4 to TRBJ2-3; a weak D match, TRBD2 (5 bases). The CDR3 is made up of 11 amino acids. Trimming pared 10 bases from V and 4 bases from J, leaving 9 bases between. This CDR3 reads CATKAADTQYF. The CDR3 DNA sequence: TGTGCCACCAAAGCGGCAGATACGCAGTATTTT.

The V and J genes are TRBV28 and TRBJ1-4; D gene ambiguous. V shed 5 bases and J shed 4 bases, with 11 bases lying between them. The CDR3 is 14 amino acids. CDR1 MDHEN and CDR2 SYDVKM come from the germline V gene. The CDR3 reads CASSHRIGNEKLFF. The CDR3 DNA reads TGTGCCAGCAGTCACAGAATTGGTAATGAAAAACTGTTTTTT.

The V gene is TRBV18, the J gene TRBJ1-6, with D possibly being TRBD1 (6 bases). This CDR3 has 14 residues. Trimming left V 6 bases short and J 7 bases short, with 13 bases between. Germline V gene data show CDR1 as KGHSH and CDR2 as LQKENI. In DNA, the CDR3 is TGTGCCAGCTCCAGAGAACAGGGAAATTCACCCCTCCACTTT. This encodes CASSREQGNSPLHF.

This rearrangement joins TRBV3-1 (or the pseudogene TRBV3-2) to TRBJ1-3, with TRBD1 as a possible D gene (6 bases). Germline V gene data show CDR1 as LGHDT and CDR2 as YNNKEL (reference sequence). The CDR3 sequence is 14 residues long. The V gene lost 1 base and the J gene lost 5 bases, with 9 bases spanning the gap. As DNA, the CDR3 is TGTGCCAGCAGCCAAGTCGGACAGCGAAACACCATATATTTT. Protein product: CASSQVGQRNTIYF.